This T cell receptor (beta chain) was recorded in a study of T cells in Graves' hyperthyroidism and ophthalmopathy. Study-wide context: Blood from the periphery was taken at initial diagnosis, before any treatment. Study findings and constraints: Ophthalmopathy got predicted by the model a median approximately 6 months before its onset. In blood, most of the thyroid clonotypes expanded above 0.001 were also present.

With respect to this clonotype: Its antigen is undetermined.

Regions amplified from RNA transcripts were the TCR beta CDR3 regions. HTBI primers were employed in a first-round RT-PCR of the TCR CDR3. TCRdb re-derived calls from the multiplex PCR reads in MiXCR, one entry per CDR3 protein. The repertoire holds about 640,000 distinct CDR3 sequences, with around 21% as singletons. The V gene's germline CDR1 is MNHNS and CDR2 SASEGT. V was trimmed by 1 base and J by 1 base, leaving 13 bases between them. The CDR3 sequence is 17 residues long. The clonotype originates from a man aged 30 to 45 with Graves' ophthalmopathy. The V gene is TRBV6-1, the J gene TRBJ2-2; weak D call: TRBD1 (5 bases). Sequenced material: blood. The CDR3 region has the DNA TGTGCCAGCAGTGAAGTGTCCAGGGTGCGGAACACCGGGGAGCTGTTTTTT. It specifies CASSEVSRVRNTGELFF.